The T cell receptor beta chain under discussion was sequenced for a study of early T cells in non-severe SARS-CoV-2 infection. There are a few counts of this clonotype. CDR3 size: 17 residues. Germline V CDR1 and CDR2: ENHRY, SYGVKD. The V and J ends lost 8 bases and 4 bases, in that order; junction bases with no gene match: 19. MiXCR, applied by TCRdb to the 5' RACE reads, yields one record per CDR3 protein. The top ten hold about 4% of the sample, which has around 76,000 distinct CDR3 sequences, more than 9% seen once. The chain recombines TRBV10-3 with TRBJ2-5; 7 nucleotides match TRBD2. Material for sequencing was whole blood. This TCR derives from an adult who was a healthcare worker with PCR-confirmed SARS-CoV-2 infection or an uninfected control (not recorded which). The CDR3 DNA is TGTGCCATCCAGGAAGGGGTGCTAGCGGCGGTGGGAGAGACCCAGTACTTC. It yields the protein CAIQEGVLAAVGETQYF.